The 10 T cell receptor beta chains presented below share a single source sample, sequenced in a study of T-cell reconstitution after alpha-beta-depleted transplantation in children. This sample's TCRbeta library carried unique molecular identifier barcodes. TCRdb recomputed calls from the PCR reads with MiXCR, one row per CDR3 protein. The table lists hundreds of thousands of distinct CDR3 sequences, 15% to 20% of them singletons. The input for sequencing was PBMCs, mostly from graft donor cells, taken 360 days after TCRalphabeta/CD19-depleted stem cell transplant. These receptors were taken from a boy younger than two who had a stem cell transplant for Wiskott-Aldrich syndrome, so the T cells may come from the graft donor.

This clonotype was observed a handful of times. V is TRBV5-1 and J is TRBJ2-1; 7 bases map to TRBD2. V was clipped by 6 bases and J by 9 bases; unmatched bases: 6. The CDR3 sequence is 12 residues long. The germline CDR1 and CDR2 sequences are SGHRS and YFSETQ. The CDR3 nucleotides read TGCGCCAGCAACTGGGGGGGTTCTGAGCAGTTCTTC. This encodes CASNWGGSEQFF.

The chain carries TRBV5-1 and TRBJ2-5; D may be TRBD1 (5 bases). Germline-derived CDR1 and CDR2 are SGHRS and YFSETQ. The V end was cut by 4 bases, the J end by 5 bases, with 12 bases between. CDR3 length: 13 amino acids. CDR3 DNA sequence: TGCGCCAGCAGCCCAGGGTTCCTGGAGACCCAGTACTTC. Protein: CASSPGFLETQYF. The full variable domain, its missing parts supplied by reference TRBV5-1 and TRBJ2-5, is KAGVTQTPRYLIKTRGQQVTLSCSPISGHRSVSWYQQTPGQGLQFLFEYFSETQRNKGNFPGRFSGRQFSNSRSEMNVSTLELGDSALYLCASSPGFLETQYFGPGTRLLVL.

The rearrangement uses TRBV5-1 and TRBJ2-2, with D maybe TRBD2 (5 bases). The CDR3 covers 16 residues. The V end lost 6 bases, the J end lost 3 bases, and 18 bases lay between the germline ends. Germline CDR1 and CDR2: SGHRS and YFSETQ. CDR3 sequence: CASKGVDWRYTGELFF. CDR3 coding DNA: TGCGCCAGCAAAGGAGTGGACTGGCGTTACACCGGGGAGCTGTTTTTT.

The chain joins TRBV5-1 to TRBJ2-4; maybe TRBD2 (5 bases). The CDR3 has 16 residues. Trimming shortened V by 0 bases and J by 7 bases, and 17 bases separated the two germline ends. From germline, CDR1 is SGHRS and CDR2 YFSETQ. In DNA, the CDR3 is TGCGCCAGCAGCTTGGGTTCCTTAGCGAAGTGGAACATTCAGTACTTC. Its translation is CASSLGSLAKWNIQYF.

V is TRBV21-1 and J is TRBJ1-1; no check of the table's D call, TRBD1, against the DNA was made. TRBV21-1 is marked as a pseudogene. The CDR3 is 17 residues long. In DNA form, the CDR3 reads TGTGCCAGCAGCAAAGCAAGGGATTCCCGACGGAACACTGAAGCTTTCTTT. This sequence encodes CASSKARDSRRNTEAFF.

The chain recombines TRBV7-8 with TRBJ2-2, with a possible D match to TRBD2 (6 bases). Trimming pared 5 bases from V and 7 bases from J, leaving 11 bases between. Germline V CDR1 and CDR2: SGHVS, FQNEAQ. This CDR3 comprises 13 residues. CDR3 bases: TGTGCCAGCAGCCAGCAGGGAGGCGGGGAGCTGTTTTTT. Protein sequence: CASSQQGGGELFF.

This clonotype has only a few counts. This chain joins TRBV6-1 and TRBJ2-2, with D possibly TRBD2 on 5 matching bases. V lost 9 bases and J 2 bases, leaving 13 bases between the germline ends. CDR3 length: 14 amino acids. Germline loops: CDR1 MNHNS, CDR2 SASEGT. The CDR3 sequence: CASTRRLNTGELFF. In nucleotides, the CDR3 is TGTGCCAGTACCCGGAGGCTCAACACCGGGGAGCTGTTTTTT.

This clonotype has only a few counts. The chain combines TRBV29-1 with TRBJ2-6, with 10 nucleotides matching TRBD1. V shed 6 bases, J shed 2 bases, and the junction held 4 bases outside the gene matches. This CDR3 has 15 residues. CDR1 SQVTM and CDR2 ANQGSEA come from the germline V gene. This CDR3 is CSVSTGGAGANVLTF. In DNA form, the CDR3 reads TGCAGCGTCTCGACAGGGGGCGCTGGGGCCAACGTCCTGACTTTC.

This clonotype was counted a few times. The J gene is TRBJ1-6, the V gene TRBV18; possible D gene TRBD1, 5 bases. This CDR3 is built from 11 residues. In germline, CDR1 is KGHSH, CDR2 LQKENI. V was shortened by 5 bases and J by 14 bases, with 10 bases between the two germline ends. DNA for the CDR3: TGTGCCAGCTCAATTACAGGAACCCTCCACTTT. Its protein product is CASSITGTLHF.

This chain joins TRBV4-1 and TRBJ1-4; D gene uncertain. CDR1 and CDR2 (germline): MGHRA, YSYEKL. The CDR3 contains 14 residues. The V end was cut by 3 bases, the J end by 8 bases, with 13 bases between. Here the CDR3 reads CASSQGRVREKLFF. Written as DNA, the CDR3 is TGCGCCAGCAGCCAGGGAAGAGTACGCGAAAAACTGTTTTTT.